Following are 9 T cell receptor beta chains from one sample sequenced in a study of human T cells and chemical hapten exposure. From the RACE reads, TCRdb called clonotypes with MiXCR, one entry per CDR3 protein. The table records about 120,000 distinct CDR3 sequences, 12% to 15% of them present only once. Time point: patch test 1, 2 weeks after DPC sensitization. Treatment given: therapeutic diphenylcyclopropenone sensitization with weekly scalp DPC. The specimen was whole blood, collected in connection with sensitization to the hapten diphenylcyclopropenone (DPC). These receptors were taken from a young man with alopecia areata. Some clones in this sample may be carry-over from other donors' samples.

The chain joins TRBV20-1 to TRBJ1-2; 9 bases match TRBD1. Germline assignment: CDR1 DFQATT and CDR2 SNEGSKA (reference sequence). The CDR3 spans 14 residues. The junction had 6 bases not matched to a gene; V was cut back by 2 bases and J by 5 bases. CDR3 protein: CSARFLQGAYGYTF. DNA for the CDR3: TGCAGTGCTAGATTTTTACAGGGGGCTTATGGCTACACCTTC.

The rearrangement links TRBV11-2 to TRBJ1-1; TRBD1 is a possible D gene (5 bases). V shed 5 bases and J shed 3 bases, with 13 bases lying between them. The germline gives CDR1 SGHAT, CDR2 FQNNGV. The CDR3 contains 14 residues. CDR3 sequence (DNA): TGTGCCAGCAGCCGGGGACCGGGGGACACTGAAGCTTTCTTT. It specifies CASSRGPGDTEAFF. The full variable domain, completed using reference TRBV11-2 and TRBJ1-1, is EAGVAQSPRYKIIEKRQSVAFWCNPISGHATLYWYQQILGQGPKLLIQFQNNGVVDDSQLPKDRFSAERLKGVDSTLKIQPAKLEDSAVYLCASSRGPGDTEAFFGQGTRLTVV.

The CDR3 loop is CASSSSGGAWNEQYF. The CDR3 nucleotides are TGTGCCAGCAGTTCTAGCGGGGGGGCTTGGAACGAGCAGTACTTC. This chain links TRBV28 with TRBJ2-7; 12 bases map to TRBD2. The CDR3 is made up of 15 amino acids. CDR1 and CDR2 from the germline V gene are MDHEN and SYDVKM. V gave up 4 bases and J gave up 5 bases; unmatched junction bases: 6.

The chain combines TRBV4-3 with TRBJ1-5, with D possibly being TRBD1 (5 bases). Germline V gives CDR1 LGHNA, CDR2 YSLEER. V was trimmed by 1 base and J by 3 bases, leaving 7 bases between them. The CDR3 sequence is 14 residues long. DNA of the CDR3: TGCGCCAGCAGCCAAGGGGGCAACAATCAGCCCCAGCATTTT. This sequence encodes CASSQGGNNQPQHF.

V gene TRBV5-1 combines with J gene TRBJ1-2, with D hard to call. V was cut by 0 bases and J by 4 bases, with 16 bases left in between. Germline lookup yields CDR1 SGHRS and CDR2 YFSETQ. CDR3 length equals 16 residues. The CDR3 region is CASSLESVSLLYGYTF. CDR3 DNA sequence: TGCGCCAGCAGCTTGGAGAGCGTCAGCCTCCTCTATGGCTACACCTTC.

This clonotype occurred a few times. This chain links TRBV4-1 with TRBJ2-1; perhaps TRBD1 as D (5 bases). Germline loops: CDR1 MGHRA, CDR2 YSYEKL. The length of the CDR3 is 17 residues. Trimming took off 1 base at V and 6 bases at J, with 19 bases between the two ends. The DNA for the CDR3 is TGCGCCAGCAGCCAAGTCCTCAGGGTAAACAGGACCAATGAGCAGTTCTTC. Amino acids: CASSQVLRVNRTNEQFF.

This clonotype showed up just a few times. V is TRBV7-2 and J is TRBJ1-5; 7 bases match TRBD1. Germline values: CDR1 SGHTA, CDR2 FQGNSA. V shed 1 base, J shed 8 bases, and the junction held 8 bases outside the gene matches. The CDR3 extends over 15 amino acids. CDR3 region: CASSLGTGRGKPQHF. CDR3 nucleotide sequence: TGTGCCAGCAGCTTAGGGACAGGTCGAGGGAAGCCCCAGCATTTT.

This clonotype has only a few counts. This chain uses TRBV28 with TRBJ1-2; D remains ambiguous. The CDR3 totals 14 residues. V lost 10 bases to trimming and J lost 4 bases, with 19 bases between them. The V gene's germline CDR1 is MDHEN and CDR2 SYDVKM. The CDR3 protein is CATAAGRNSYGYTF. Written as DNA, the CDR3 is TGTGCCACCGCCGCCGGACGGAACAGCTATGGCTACACCTTC.

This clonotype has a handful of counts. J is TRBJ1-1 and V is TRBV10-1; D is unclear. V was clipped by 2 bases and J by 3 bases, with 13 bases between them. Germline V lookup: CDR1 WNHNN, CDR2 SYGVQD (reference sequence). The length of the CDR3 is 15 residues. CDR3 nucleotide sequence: TGCGCCAGCAGTGAGATCCCGGGGAGGGACACTGAAGCTTTCTTT. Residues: CASSEIPGRDTEAFF.